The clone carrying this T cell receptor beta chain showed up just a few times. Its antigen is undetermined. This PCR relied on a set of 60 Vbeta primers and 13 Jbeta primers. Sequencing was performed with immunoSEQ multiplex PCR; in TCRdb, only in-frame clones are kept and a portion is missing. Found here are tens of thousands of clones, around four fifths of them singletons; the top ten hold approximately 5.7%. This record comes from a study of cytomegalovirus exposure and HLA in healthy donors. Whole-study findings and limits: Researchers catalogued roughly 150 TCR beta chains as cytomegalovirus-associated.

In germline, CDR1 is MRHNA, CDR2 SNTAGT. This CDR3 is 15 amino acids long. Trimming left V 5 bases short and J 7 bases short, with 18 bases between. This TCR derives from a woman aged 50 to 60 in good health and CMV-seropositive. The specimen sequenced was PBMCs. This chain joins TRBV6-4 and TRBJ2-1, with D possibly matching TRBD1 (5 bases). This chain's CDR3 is CASSPLWGRGNEQFF. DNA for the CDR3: TGTGCCAGCAGTCCCCTGTGGGGCCGCGGTAATGAGCAGTTCTTC.